The 11 T cell receptor beta chains listed next were all sequenced from one sample in a study of T-cell reconstitution after alpha-beta-depleted transplantation in children. TCRbeta library preparation incorporated unique molecular identifiers. Each CDR3 protein is one row after TCRdb ran MiXCR on the PCR reads. The table records hundreds of thousands of distinct CDR3 sequences, around 17% of them present only once. Sequenced here: PBMCs from the stem cell graft donor, sampled from the stem cell graft. The receptors come from a human donor who donated a stem cell graft to a child with acute myeloid leukemia.

The rearrangement uses TRBV7-2 and TRBJ2-5, with no clear D. CDR1 and CDR2 from the germline V gene are SGHTA and FQGNSA. CDR3 length: 15 amino acids. V was clipped by 3 bases and J by 1 base, with 12 bases between them. CDR3 amino acids: CASSFGMAGQETQYF. The CDR3 DNA reads as TGTGCCAGCAGCTTTGGTATGGCCGGCCAAGAGACCCAGTACTTC.

This clonotype was observed a few times. The V gene is TRBV5-5, the J gene TRBJ2-3; 7 bases fit TRBD2. The CDR3 is made up of 13 amino acids. The V gene end was trimmed by 0 bases and the J gene end by 7 bases; junction bases not matched to a gene: 2. CDR1 is SGHKS, CDR2 YYEKEE, per germline (reference sequence). CDR3 nucleotides: TGTGCCAGCAGCTTGGCGGGGGGATATACGCAGTATTTT. The encoded protein is CASSLAGGYTQYF.

V usage is TRBV28 and J usage is TRBJ2-5; TRBD1 matches at 7 bases. The germline gives CDR1 MDHEN, CDR2 SYDVKM. J gave up 1 base and V 6 bases, and 8 bases lay outside the gene matches. This CDR3 has 15 residues. CDR3: CASRTTGALQETQYF. The CDR3 region has the DNA TGTGCCAGCAGGACTACAGGGGCCCTCCAAGAGACCCAGTACTTC.

At least ten counts were recorded for this clonotype. J is TRBJ1-6 and V is TRBV6-5, with D maybe TRBD1 (5 bases). The CDR3 has 14 amino acids. The germline V gene has CDR1 MNHEY and CDR2 SVGAGI. The ends were cut back, 2 bases at V and 9 bases at J, with 11 bases in the middle. The CDR3, as DNA: TGTGCCAGCAGTTACGTCCAGGGAGGTTCACCCCTCCACTTT. This sequence encodes CASSYVQGGSPLHF.

This clonotype turned up a few times. The chain couples TRBV7-9 to TRBJ2-3; D is possibly TRBD1 (7 bases). The CDR3 is 13 amino acids. V lost 11 bases and J 0 bases, leaving 12 bases between the germline ends. Germline V lookup: CDR1 SEHNR, CDR2 FQNEAQ (reference sequence). The DNA of the CDR3 is TGTGCCGGAGGGGGCCGTAGCACAGATACGCAGTATTTT. Translating gives CAGGGRSTDTQYF.

This clonotype was recorded a few times. J is TRBJ1-5 and V is TRBV20-1; possible D gene TRBD1, 5 bases. Germline values: CDR1 DFQATT, CDR2 SNEGSKA (reference sequence). Trimming pared 4 bases from V and 0 bases from J, leaving 13 bases between. This CDR3 has 15 residues. The CDR3 DNA sequence: TGCAGTGCTATCGACAGTTTTTATAGCAATCAGCCCCAGCATTTT. This codes for CSAIDSFYSNQPQHF.

This CDR3 is CASSRGSTGTGEDTQYF. The CDR3 bases are TGCGCCAGCAGCCGTGGATCTACCGGGACAGGGGAAGATACGCAGTATTTT. The chain uses TRBV4-3 and TRBJ2-3, with 10 bases identical to TRBD1. The CDR3 spans 17 residues. After removal of 4 bases from V and 5 bases from J, the junction contained 12 bases not matched to a gene. Germline CDR1 is LGHNA and CDR2 is YSLEER.

This clonotype was found a few times. The rearrangement uses TRBV6-5 and TRBJ2-3; either TRBD1 or TRBD2 may fit D (5 bases each). Germline-derived CDR1 and CDR2 are MNHEY and SVGAGI. CDR3 size: 17 residues. The V end was cut by 2 bases, the J end by 6 bases, with 21 bases between. The CDR3 DNA follows: TGTGCCAGCAGTTACCCGACGGGGCACCCATCGGGGGATACGCAGTATTTT. As protein: CASSYPTGHPSGDTQYF.

The chain carries TRBV7-2 and TRBJ2-1; TRBD1 is a possible D gene (6 bases). Trimming stripped 6 bases from V and 8 bases from J, with 17 bases between. This CDR3 has 14 residues. Germline values: CDR1 SGHTA, CDR2 FQGNSA. CDR3 DNA: TGTGCCAGCAGTTCAGGGGTGGCTTGGGATGAGCAGTTCTTC. Translated: CASSSGVAWDEQFF. Supplemented by reference TRBV7-2 and TRBJ2-1, the full variable domain reads GAGVSQSPSNKVTEKGKDVELRCDPISGHTALYWYRQSLGQGLEFLIYFQGNSAPDKSGLPSDRFSAERTGGSVSTLTIQRTQQEDSAVYLCASSSGVAWDEQFFGPGTRLTVL.

This clonotype was seen many times. The rearrangement uses TRBV12-3 or TRBV12-4 and TRBJ2-1; D uncertain. Trimming left V 6 bases short and J 2 bases short, with 8 bases between. This CDR3 has 13 residues. Here the CDR3 DNA reads TGTGCCAGCAGCACCAACACCTACAATGAGCAGTTCTTC. It is translated as CASSTNTYNEQFF.

The chain is built from TRBV29-1 and TRBJ2-1, with 7 bases fitting TRBD1. This CDR3 has 15 residues. Germline trimming cut 2 bases from V and 13 bases from J; bases unmatched to any gene: 17. In germline, CDR1 is SQVTM, CDR2 ANQGSEA. The CDR3 DNA sequence: TGCAGCGTTGAAATAAGGGGACAGAAAGTCGGAGGTCAGTTCTTC. This sequence encodes CSVEIRGQKVGGQFF.